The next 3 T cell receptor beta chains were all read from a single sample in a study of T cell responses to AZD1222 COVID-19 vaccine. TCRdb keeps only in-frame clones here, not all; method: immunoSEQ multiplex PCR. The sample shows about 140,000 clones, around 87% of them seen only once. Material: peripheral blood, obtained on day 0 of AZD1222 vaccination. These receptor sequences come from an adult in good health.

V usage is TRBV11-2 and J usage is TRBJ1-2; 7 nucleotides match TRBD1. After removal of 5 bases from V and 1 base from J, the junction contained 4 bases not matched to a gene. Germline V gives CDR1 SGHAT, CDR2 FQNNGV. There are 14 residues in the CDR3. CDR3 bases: TGTGCCAGCAGCCCAGGGGGGAGTAACTATGGCTACACCTTC. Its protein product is CASSPGGSNYGYTF.

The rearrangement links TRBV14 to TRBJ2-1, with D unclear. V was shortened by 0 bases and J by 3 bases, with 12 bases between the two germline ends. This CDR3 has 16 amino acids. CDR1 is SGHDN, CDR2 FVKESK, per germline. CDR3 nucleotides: TGTGCCAGCAGCCAAGATTTGATTAGCAGCTACAATGAGCAGTTCTTC. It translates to CASSQDLISSYNEQFF. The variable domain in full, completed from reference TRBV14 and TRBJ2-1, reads EAGVTQFPSHSVIEKGQTVTLRCDPISGHDNLYWYRRVMGKEIKFLLHFVKESKQDESGMPNNRFLAERTGGTYSTLKVQPAELEDSGVYFCASSQDLISSYNEQFFGPGTRLTVL.

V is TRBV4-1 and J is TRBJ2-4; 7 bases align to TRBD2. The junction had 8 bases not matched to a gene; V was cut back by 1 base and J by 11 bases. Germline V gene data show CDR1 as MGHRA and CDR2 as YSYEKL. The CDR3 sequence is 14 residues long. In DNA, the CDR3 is TGCGCCAGCAGCCAAGCAGACGGGGGGTCCGTTCAGTACTTC. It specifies CASSQADGGSVQYF.